This T cell receptor beta chain is drawn from a study of blood T cell repertoires in COVID-19. Study at large: Acute and convalescent COVID-19 samples came from the United States, Italy and Spain. T cells, B-cell-depleted T cells, or PBMCs supplied cDNA or gDNA.

Authors' processing steps: Reference gene primer amplification yielded estimated nucleated cell counts. The method was immunoSEQ multiplex PCR; TCRdb's version includes in-frame clones alone and lacks a portion of them. The V and J calls and clone size come from that table; D and trimming were worked out from the DNA. The top ten clones hold around 32% of a sample with 100,000 or so clones, 80% to 90% of them seen once. CDR1 is MNHEY and CDR2 is SVGAGI in the germline V gene. The trim removed 6 bases at V and 7 bases at J, leaving 4 bases unmatched. The CDR3 spans 13 residues. The sample taken for sequencing was peripheral blood. This clonotype was sampled from an elderly woman with acute or convalescent COVID-19. J is TRBJ1-3 and V is TRBV6-5; TRBD1 matches at 9 bases. The CDR3 loop reads CASRTTGGNTIYF. In nucleotides, the CDR3 is TGTGCCAGCAGGACTACAGGGGGCAACACCATATATTTT.